This T cell receptor (beta chain) was found in a study of T cell repertoires in cytomegalovirus infection. Overall study findings and caveats: Summed frequency of shared TCR beta families picked out CMV carriers who also had the relevant HLA.

This clonotype was counted only a few times. Its specificity is not known. TCRdb re-called the reads through MiXCR, storing one row per CDR3 protein. Among around 500,000 distinct CDR3 sequences listed, under 55% were seen once. Germline V lookup: CDR1 SGHTA, CDR2 FQGNSA. The CDR3 has 13 residues. The trim removed 3 bases at V and 7 bases at J, leaving 4 bases unmatched. The receptor was derived from a human donor in good health (CMV status not recorded). Some clones in this sample may be carry-over from other donors' samples. The chain uses TRBV7-2 and TRBJ1-1, with 8 bases that match TRBD1. Sequencing used cultured PBMCs, obtained from culture after CMV antigen stimulation. The CDR3 coding sequence is TGTGCCAGCAGCTTGGACAGGGTGGGTGAAGCTTTCTTT. Amino acid sequence: CASSLDRVGEAFF.